One sample yielded the 2 T cell receptor beta chains listed below, sequenced in a study of T cell repertoires in cytomegalovirus infection. TCRdb recomputed calls from the reads with MiXCR, one row per CDR3 protein. Of 200,000 to 250,000 distinct CDR3 sequences listed, under 25% are singletons. The sequenced material came from CD8+ T cells from PBMCs. Receptor source: a human donor in good health (CMV status not recorded). Some clones in this sample may be carry-over from other donors' samples.

CDR3 nucleotides: TGCGCCAGCAGTGGACTAGCGGTCACAGATACGCAGTATTTT. It translates to CASSGLAVTDTQYF. This rearrangement joins TRBV5-1 to TRBJ2-3; 10 positions agree with TRBD2. This CDR3 has 14 residues. The J segment lost 2 bases and the V segment lost 5 bases, leaving 2 bases of the junction unmatched. The germline V gene has CDR1 SGHRS and CDR2 YFSETQ.

This clonotype was seen many times. The rearrangement links TRBV7-9 to TRBJ1-1; the match to TRBD1 covers 9 bases. Germline-derived CDR1 and CDR2 are SEHNR and FQNEAQ (reference sequence). Unmatched junction bases numbered 7, after V lost 5 bases and J lost 6 bases. The CDR3 runs to 14 residues. In nucleotides, the CDR3 is TGTGCCAGCAGCGGGACAGGGAAAGGGCCTGAAGCTTTCTTT. This sequence encodes CASSGTGKGPEAFF.